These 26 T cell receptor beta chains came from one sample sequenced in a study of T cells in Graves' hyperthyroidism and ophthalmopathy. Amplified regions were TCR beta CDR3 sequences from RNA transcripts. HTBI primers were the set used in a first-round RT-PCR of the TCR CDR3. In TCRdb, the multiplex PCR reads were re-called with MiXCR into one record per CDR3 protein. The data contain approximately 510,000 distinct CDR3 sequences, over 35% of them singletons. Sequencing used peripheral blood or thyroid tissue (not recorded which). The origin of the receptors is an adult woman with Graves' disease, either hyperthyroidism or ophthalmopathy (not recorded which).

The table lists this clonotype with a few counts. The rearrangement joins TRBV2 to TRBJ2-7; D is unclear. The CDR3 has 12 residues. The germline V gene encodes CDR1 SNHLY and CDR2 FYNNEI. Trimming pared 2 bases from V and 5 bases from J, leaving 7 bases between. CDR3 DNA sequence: TGTGCCAGCAGTGAACGCATCAACGAGCAGTACTTC. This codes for CASSERINEQYF.

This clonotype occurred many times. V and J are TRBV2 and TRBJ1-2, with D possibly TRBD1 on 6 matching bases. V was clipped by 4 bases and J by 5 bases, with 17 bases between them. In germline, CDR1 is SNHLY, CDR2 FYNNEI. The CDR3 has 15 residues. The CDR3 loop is CASSGYRDNPYGYTF. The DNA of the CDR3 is TGTGCCAGCAGTGGGTACCGGGACAATCCTTATGGCTACACCTTC.

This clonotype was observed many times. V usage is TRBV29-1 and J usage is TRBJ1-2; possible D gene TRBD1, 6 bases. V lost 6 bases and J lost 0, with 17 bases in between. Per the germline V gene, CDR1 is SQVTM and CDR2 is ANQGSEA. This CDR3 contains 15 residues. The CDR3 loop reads CSVLDRDTANYGYTF. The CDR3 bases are TGCAGCGTGCTGGACCGGGACACCGCTAACTATGGCTACACCTTC.

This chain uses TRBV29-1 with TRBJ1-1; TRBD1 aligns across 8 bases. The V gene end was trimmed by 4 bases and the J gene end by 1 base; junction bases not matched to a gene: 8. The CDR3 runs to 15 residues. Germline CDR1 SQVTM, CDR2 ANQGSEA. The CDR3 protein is CSVGITGGRNTEAFF. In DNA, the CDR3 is TGCAGCGTTGGGATAACAGGGGGTAGGAACACTGAAGCTTTCTTT. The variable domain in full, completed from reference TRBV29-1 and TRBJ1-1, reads SAVISQKPSRDICQRGTSLTIQCQVDSQVTMMFWYRQQPGQSLTLIATANQGSEATYESGFVIDKFPISRPNLTFSTLTVSNMSPEDSSIYLCSVGITGGRNTEAFFGQGTRLTVV.

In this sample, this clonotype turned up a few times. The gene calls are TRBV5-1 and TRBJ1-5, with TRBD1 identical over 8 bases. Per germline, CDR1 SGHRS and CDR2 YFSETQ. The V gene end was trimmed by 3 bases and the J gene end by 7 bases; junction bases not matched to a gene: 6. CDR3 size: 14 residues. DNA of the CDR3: TGCGCCAGCAGCTCTCAACAGGGGGTACAGCCCCAGCATTTT. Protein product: CASSSQQGVQPQHF.

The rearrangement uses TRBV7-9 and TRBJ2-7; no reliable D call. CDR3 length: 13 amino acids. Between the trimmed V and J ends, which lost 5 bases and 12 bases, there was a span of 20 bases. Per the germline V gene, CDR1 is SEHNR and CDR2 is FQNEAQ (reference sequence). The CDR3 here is CASSSEGAVSPYF. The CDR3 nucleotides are TGTGCCAGCAGCAGCGAAGGCGCGGTCAGTCCGTACTTC.

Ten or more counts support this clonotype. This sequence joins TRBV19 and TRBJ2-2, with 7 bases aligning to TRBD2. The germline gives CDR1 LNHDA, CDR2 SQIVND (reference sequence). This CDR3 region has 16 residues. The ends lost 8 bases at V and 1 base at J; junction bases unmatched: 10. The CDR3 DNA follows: TGTGCCAGTTCGAGGGCGGCGGGAGAGAACACCGGGGAGCTGTTTTTT. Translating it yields CASSRAAGENTGELFF.

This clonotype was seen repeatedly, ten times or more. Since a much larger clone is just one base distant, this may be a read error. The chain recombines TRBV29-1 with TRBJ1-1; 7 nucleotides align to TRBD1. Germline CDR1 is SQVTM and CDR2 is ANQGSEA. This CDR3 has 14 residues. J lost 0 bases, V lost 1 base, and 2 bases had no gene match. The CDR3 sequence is CSVEGGQLNTEAFF. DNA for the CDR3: TGCAGCGTTGAAGGGGGACAGCTGAACACTGAAGCTTTCTTT.

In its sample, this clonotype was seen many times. The CDR3 loop is CATSRRRTSGSAYEQYF. CDR3 in DNA: TGTGCCACCAGCAGACGGAGAACTAGCGGGAGTGCCTACGAGCAGTACTTC. The chain uses TRBV15 and TRBJ2-7; 11 positions match TRBD2. This CDR3 has 17 amino acids. The V gene's germline CDR1 is LNHNV and CDR2 YYDKDF (reference sequence). Trimming took 2 bases from V and 2 from J; bases not matched to a gene: 8.

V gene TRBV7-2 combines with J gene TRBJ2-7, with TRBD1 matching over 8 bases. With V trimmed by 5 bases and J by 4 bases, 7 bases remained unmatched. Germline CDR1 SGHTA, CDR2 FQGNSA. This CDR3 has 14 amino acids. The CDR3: CASSTQGQGYEQYF. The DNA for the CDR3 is TGTGCCAGCAGCACACAAGGACAGGGTTACGAGCAGTACTTC.

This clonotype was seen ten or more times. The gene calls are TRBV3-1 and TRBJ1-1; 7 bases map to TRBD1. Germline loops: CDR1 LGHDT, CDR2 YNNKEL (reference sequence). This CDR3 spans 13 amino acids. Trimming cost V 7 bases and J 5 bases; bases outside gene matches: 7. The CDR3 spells CASIRTGGTEAFF. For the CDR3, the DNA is TGTGCCAGCATCAGGACAGGCGGAACTGAAGCTTTCTTT.

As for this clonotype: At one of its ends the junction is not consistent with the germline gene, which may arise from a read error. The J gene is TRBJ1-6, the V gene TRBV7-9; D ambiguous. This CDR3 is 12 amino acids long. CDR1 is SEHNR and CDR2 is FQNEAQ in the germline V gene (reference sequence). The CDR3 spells CASSLGRSPPHF. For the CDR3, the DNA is TGTGCCAGCAGCTTGGGGAGGTCACCCCCCCACTTT.

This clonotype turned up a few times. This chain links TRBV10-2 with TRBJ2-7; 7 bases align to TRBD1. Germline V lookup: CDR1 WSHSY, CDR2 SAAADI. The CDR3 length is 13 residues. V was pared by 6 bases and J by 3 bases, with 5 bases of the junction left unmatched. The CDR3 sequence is CASSRGQLYEQYF. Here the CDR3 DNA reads TGCGCCAGCAGCCGGGGACAGCTCTACGAGCAGTACTTC.

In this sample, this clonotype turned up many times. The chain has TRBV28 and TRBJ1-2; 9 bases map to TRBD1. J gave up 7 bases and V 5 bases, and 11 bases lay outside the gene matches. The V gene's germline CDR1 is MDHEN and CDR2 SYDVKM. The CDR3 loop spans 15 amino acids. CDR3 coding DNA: TGTGCCAGCAGTCCCCGGGACAGGGTTTATTTTGGCTACACCTTC. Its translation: CASSPRDRVYFGYTF.

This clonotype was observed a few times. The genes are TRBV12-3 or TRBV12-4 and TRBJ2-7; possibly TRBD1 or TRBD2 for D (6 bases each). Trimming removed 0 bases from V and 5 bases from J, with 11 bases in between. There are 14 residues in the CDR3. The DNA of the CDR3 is TGTGCCAGCAGTTTAGCACAGGGCGGGGACGAGCAGTACTTC. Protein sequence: CASSLAQGGDEQYF.

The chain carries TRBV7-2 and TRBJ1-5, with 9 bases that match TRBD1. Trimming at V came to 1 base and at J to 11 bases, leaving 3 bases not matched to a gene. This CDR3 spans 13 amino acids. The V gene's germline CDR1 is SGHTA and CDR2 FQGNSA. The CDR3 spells CASSLGDRETQHF. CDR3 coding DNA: TGTGCCAGCAGCTTAGGGGACAGGGAGACCCAGCATTTT.

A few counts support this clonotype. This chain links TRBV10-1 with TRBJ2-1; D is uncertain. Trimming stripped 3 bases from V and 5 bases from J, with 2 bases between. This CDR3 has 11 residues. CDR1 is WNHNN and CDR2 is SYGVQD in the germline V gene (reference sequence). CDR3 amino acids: CASSENNEQFF. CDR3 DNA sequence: TGCGCCAGCAGTGAAAACAATGAGCAGTTCTTC.

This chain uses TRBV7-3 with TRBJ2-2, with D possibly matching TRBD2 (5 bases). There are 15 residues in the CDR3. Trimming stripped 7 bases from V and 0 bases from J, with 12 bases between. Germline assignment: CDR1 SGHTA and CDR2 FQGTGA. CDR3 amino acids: CASKKDSSNTGELFF. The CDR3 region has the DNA TGTGCCAGCAAAAAGGACTCATCGAACACCGGGGAGCTGTTTTTT.

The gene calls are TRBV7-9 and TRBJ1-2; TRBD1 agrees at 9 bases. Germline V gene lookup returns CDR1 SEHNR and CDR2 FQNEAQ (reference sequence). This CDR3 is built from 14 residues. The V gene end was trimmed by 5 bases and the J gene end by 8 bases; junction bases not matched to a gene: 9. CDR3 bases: TGTGCCAGCAGCACACGGACAGGGGCGCGGGGCTACACCTTC. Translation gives CASSTRTGARGYTF.

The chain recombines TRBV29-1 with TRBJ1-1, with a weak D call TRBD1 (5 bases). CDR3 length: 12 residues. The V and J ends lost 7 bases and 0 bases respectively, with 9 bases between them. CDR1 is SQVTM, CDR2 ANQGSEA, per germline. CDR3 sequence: CSAVTVNTEAFF. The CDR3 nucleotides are TGCAGCGCCGTGACAGTGAACACTGAAGCTTTCTTT.

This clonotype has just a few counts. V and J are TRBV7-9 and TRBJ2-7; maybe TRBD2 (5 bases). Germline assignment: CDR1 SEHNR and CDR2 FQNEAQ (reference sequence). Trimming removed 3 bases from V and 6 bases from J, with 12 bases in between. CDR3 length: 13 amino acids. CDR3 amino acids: CASSFSDPSEQYF. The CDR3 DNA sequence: TGTGCCAGCAGCTTTAGCGATCCCTCCGAGCAGTACTTC.

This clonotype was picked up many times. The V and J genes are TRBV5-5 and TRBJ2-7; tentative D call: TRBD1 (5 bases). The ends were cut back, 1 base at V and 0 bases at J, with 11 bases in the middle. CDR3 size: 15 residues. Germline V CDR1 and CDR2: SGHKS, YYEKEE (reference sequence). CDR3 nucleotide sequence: TGTGCCAGCAGCTTGAGGGGCGACAACTCCTACGAGCAGTACTTC. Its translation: CASSLRGDNSYEQYF.

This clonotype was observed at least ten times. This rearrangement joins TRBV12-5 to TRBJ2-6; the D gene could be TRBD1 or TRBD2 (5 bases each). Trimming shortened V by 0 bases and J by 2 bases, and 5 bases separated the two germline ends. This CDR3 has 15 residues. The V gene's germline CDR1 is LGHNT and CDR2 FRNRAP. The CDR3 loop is CASGLVGAGANVLTF. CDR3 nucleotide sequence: TGTGCTAGTGGTTTGGTGGGGGCTGGGGCCAACGTCCTGACTTTC.

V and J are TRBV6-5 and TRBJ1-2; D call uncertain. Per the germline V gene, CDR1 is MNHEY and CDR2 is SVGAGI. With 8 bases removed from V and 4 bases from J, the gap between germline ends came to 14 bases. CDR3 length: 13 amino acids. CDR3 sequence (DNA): TGTGCCAGCGGCCTAGATAGGACCTATGGCTACACCTTC. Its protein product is CASGLDRTYGYTF.

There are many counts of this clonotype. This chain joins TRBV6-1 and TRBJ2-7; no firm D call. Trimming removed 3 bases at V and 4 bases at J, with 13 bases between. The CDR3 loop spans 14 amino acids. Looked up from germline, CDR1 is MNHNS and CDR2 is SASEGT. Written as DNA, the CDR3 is TGTGCCAGCAGTGACCCGACGTCGTCGTACGAGCAGTACTTC. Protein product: CASSDPTSSYEQYF.

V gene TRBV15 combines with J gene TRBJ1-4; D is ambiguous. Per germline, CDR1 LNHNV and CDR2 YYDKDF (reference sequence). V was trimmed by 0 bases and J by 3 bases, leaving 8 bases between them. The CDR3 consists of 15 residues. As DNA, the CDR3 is TGTGCCACCAGCAGAGAGGCCAGCGCTAATGAAAAACTGTTTTTT. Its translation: CATSREASANEKLFF. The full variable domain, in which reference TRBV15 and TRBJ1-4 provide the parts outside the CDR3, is DAMVIQNPRYQVTQFGKPVTLSCSQTLNHNVMYWYQQKSSQAPKLLFHYYDKDFNNEADTPDNFQSRRPNTSFCFLDIRSPGLGDTAMYLCATSREASANEKLFFGSGTQLSVL.